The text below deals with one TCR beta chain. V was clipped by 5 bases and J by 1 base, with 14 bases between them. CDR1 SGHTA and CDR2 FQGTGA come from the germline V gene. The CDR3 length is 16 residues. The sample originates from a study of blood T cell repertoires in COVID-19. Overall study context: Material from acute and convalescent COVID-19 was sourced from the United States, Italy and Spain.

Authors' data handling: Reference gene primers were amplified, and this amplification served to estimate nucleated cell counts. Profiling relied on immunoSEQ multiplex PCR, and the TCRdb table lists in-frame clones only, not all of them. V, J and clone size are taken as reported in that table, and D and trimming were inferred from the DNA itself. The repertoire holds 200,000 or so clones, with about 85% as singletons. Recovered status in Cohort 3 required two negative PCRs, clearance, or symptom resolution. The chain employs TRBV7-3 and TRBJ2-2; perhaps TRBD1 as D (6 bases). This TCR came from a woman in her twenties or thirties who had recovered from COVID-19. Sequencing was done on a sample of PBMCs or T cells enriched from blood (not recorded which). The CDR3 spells CASSAAGAENTGELFF. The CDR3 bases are TGTGCCAGCAGCGCCGCAGGGGCGGAGAACACCGGGGAGCTGTTTTTT.